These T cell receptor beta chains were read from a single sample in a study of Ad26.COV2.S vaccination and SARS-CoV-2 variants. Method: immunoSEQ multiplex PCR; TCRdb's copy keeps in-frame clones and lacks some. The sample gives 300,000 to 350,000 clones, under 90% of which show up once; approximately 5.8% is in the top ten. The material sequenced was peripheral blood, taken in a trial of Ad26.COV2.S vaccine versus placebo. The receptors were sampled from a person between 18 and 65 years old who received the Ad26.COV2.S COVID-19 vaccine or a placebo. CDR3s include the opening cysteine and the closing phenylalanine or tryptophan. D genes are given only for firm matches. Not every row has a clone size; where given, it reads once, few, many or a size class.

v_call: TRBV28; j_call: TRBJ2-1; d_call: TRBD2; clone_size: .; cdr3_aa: CASSARLAGLYEQFF; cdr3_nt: TGTGCCAGCAGTGCTAGACTAGCGGGTTTATATGAGCAGTTCTTC
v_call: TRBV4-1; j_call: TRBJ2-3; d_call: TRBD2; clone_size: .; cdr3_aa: CASSRLTSGPSTDTQYF; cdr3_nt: TGCGCCAGCAGCCGCTTGACTAGCGGACCTAGCACAGATACGCAGTATTTT
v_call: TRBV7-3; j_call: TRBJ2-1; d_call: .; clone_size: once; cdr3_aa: CASSLGTGSVYNEQFF; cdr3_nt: TGTGCCAGCAGCTTAGGCACAGGCAGTGTTTACAATGAGCAGTTCTTC
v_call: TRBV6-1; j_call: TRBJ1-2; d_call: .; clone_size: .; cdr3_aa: CASSEWGDGYTF; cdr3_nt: TGTGCCAGCAGTGAATGGGGGGATGGCTACACCTTC
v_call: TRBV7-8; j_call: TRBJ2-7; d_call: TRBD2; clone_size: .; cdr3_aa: CASSPQRQGGYEQYF; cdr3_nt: TGTGCCAGCAGCCCCCAGCGGCAGGGAGGGTACGAGCAGTACTTC
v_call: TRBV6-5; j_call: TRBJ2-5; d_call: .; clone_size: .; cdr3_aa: CASRTGPQETQYF; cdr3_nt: TGTGCCAGCAGAACAGGCCCTCAAGAGACCCAGTACTTC
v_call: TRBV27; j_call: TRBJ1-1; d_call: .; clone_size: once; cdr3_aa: CASSLSTGGRAEAFF; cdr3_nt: TGTGCCAGCAGTTTATCGACTGGGGGCCGGGCTGAAGCTTTCTTT
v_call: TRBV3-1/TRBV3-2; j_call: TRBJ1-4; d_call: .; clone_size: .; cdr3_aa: CASSASYNEKLFF; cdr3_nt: TGTGCCAGCAGCGCTAGCTATAATGAAAAACTGTTTTTT
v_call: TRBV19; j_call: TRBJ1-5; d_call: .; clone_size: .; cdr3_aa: CASSIGGTPNQPQHF; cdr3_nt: TGTGCCAGTAGTATAGGAGGGACTCCCAATCAGCCCCAGCATTTT
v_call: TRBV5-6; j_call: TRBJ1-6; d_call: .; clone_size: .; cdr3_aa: CASSFRSGSGSPLHF; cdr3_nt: TGTGCCAGCAGCTTTAGATCCGGGTCGGGTTCACCCCTCCACTTT
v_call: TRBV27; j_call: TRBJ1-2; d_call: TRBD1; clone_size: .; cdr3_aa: CASSYLQGDGYTF; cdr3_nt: TGTGCCAGCAGTTATCTGCAGGGGGATGGCTACACCTTC